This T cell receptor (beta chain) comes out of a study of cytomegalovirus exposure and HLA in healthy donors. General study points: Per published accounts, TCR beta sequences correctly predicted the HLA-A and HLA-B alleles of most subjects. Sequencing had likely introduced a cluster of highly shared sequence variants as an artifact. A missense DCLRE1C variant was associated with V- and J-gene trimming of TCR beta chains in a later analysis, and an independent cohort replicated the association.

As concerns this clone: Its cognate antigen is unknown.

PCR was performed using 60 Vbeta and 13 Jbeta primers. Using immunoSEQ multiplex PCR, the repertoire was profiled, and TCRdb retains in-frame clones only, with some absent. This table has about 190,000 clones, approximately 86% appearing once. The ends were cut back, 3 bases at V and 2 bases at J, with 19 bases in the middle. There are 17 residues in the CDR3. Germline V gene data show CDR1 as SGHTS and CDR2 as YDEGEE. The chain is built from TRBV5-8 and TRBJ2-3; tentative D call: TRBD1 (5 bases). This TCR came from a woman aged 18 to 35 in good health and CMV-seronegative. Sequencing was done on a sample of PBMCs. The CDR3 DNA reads TGTGCCAGCAGCTCCCAGGGCATACTTGCGATCACAGATACGCAGTATTTT. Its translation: CASSSQGILAITDTQYF.